This TCR beta chain originates from a study of blood T cells in healthy people across ages. About the study: With template switching, about one barcoded beta molecule was captured per two T cells.

Concerning this clonotype itself: What it binds is unknown.

The CDR3 runs to 17 residues. Unmatched junction bases numbered 14, after V lost 2 bases and J lost 5 bases. Germline V lookup: CDR1 SGHRS, CDR2 YFSETQ. A J-beta primer mix and a sample-barcoded 5' primer were used in a second PCR of about 7 to 12 cycles. TCRdb fed the 5' RACE reads into MiXCR, producing one record per CDR3 protein. The data hold about 1.5 million distinct CDR3 sequences, with 35% to 45% observed a single time. The study's findings and limits: Long-lived and aged donors differed, with more naive CD4+ cells and higher diversity in the long-lived. Donor CMV infection status was unknown, possibly confounding age-related changes in expanded clonotypes.

Sequencing was done on a sample of blood. J is TRBJ2-5 and V is TRBV5-1; 8 nucleotides match TRBD2. The sequence was collected from a woman aged 18-29 years in good health. CDR3 loop: CASSLETSGGYNETQYF. CDR3 sequence (DNA): TGCGCCAGCAGCTTAGAAACTAGCGGCGGTTACAATGAGACCCAGTACTTC.